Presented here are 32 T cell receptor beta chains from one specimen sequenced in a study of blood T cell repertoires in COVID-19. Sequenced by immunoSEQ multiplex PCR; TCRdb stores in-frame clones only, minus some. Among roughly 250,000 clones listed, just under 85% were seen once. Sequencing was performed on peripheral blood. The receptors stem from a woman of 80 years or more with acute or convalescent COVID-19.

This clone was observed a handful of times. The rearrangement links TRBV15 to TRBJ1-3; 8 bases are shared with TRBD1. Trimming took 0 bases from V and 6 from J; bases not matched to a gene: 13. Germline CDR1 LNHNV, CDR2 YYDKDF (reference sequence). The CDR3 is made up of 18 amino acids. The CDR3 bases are TGTGCCACCAGCAGAGACAGGGGGACAGGAGCGAATATAAACACCATATATTTT. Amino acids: CATSRDRGTGANINTIYF.

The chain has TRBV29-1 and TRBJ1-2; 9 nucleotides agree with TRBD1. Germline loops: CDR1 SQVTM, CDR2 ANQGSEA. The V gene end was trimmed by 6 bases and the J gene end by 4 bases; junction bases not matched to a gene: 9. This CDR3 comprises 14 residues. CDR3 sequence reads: CSVVGDRETYGYTF. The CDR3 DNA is TGCAGCGTGGTAGGGGACAGGGAGACCTATGGCTACACCTTC. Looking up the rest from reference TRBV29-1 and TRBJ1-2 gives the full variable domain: SAVISQKPSRDICQRGTSLTIQCQVDSQVTMMFWYRQQPGQSLTLIATANQGSEATYESGFVIDKFPISRPNLTFSTLTVSNMSPEDSSIYLCSVVGDRETYGYTFGSGTRLTVV.

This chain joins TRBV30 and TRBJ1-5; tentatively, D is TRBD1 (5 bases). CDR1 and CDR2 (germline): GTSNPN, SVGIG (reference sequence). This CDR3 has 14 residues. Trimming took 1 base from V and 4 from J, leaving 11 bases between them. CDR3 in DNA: TGTGCCTGGAGTGACGGACGGACAAATCAGCCCCAGCATTTT. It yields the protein CAWSDGRTNQPQHF.

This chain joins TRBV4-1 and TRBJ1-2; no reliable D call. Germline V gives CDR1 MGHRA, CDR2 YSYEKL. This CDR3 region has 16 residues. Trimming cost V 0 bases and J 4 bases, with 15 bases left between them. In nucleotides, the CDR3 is TGCGCCAGCAGCCAAGAGGTTCGGCGGAAGGCCTATGGCTACACCTTC. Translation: CASSQEVRRKAYGYTF.

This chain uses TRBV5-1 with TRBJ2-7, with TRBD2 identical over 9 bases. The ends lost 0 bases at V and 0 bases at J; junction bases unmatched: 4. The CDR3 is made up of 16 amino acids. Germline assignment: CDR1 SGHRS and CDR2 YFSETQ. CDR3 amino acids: CASSLASSGVSYEQYF. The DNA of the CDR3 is TGCGCCAGCAGCTTGGCGTCTAGCGGGGTCTCCTACGAGCAGTACTTC.

The CDR3, as DNA: TGTGCCAGCAGCTCCCACCAAGCGGGGGGGTCGGATACGCAGTATTTT. Protein product: CASSSHQAGGSDTQYF. This sequence joins TRBV5-4 and TRBJ2-3, with 10 nucleotides matching TRBD2. The CDR3 runs to 16 residues. Germline V gene data show CDR1 as SGHNT and CDR2 as YYREEE (reference sequence). Unmatched junction bases numbered 10, after V lost 3 bases and J lost 6 bases.

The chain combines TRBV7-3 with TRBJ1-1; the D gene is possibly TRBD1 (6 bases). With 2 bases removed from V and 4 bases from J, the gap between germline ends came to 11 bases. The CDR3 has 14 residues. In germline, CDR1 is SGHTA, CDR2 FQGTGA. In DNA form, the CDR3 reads TGTGCCAGCAGCTTAGGAACAGGGACCACTGAAGCTTTCTTT. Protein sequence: CASSLGTGTTEAFF. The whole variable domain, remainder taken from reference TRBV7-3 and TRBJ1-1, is GAGVSQTPSNKVTEKGKYVELRCDPISGHTALYWYRQSLGQGPEFLIYFQGTGAADDSGLPNDRFFAVRPEGSVSTLKIQRTERGDSAVYLCASSLGTGTTEAFFGQGTRLTVV.

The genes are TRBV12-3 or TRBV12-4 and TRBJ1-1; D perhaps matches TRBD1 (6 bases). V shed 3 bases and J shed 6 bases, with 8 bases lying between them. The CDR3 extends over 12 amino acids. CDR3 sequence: CASSFRGAEAFF. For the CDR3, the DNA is TGTGCCAGCAGTTTCAGGGGCGCTGAAGCTTTCTTT.

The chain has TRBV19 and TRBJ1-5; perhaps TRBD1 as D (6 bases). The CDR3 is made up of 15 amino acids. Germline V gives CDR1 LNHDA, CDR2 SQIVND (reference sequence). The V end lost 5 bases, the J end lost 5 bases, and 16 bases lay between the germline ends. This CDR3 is CASSPTGGADQPQHF. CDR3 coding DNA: TGTGCCAGTAGTCCCACCGGGGGGGCGGATCAGCCCCAGCATTTT. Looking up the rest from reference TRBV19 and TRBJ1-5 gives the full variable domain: DGGITQSPKYLFRKEGQNVTLSCEQNLNHDAMYWYRQDPGQGLRLIYYSQIVNDFQKGDIAEGYSVSREKKESFPLTVTSAQKNPTAFYLCASSPTGGADQPQHFGDGTRLSIL.

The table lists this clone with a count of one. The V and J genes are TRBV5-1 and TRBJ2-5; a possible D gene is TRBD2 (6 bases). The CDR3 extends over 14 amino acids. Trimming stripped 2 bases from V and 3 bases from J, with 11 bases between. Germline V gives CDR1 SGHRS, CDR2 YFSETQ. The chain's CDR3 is CASSFGGLKETQYF. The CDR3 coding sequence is TGCGCCAGCAGCTTCGGGGGTTTAAAAGAGACCCAGTACTTC.

CDR3 region: CASSFPGARAFF. In DNA form, the CDR3 reads TGTGCCAGCAGTTTTCCAGGGGCGCGAGCTTTCTTT. The genes are TRBV27 and TRBJ1-1; D might be TRBD1 (6 bases). Trimming left V 3 bases short and J 10 bases short, with 12 bases between. The CDR3 spans 12 residues. Germline lookup yields CDR1 MNHEY and CDR2 SMNVEV (reference sequence).

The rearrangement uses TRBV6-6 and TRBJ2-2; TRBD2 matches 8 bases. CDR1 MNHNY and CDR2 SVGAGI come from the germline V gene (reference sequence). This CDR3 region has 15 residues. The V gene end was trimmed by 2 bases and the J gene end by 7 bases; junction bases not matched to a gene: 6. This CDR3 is CASSYGGGPVGELFF. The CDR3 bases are TGTGCCAGCAGTTACGGCGGGGGGCCCGTCGGGGAGCTGTTTTTT.

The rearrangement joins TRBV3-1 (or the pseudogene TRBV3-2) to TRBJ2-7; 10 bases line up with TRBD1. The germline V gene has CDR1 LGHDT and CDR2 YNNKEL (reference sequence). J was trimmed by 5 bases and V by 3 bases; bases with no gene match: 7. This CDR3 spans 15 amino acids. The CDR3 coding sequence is TGTGCCAGCAGCCACTACCCGGGACAGGGGCACGAGCAGTACTTC. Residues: CASSHYPGQGHEQYF.

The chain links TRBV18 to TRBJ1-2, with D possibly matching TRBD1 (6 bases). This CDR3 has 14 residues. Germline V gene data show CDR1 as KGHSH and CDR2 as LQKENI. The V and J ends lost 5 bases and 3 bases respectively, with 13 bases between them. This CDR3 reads CASSYGGQDYGYTF. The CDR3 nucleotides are TGTGCCAGCTCATACGGGGGGCAAGACTATGGCTACACCTTC.

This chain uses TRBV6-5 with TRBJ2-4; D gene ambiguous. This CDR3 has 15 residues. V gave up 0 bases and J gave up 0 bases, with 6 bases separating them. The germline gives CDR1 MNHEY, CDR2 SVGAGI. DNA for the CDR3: TGTGCCAGCAGTTACTCGACACTAGCCAAAAACATTCAGTACTTC. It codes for CASSYSTLAKNIQYF.

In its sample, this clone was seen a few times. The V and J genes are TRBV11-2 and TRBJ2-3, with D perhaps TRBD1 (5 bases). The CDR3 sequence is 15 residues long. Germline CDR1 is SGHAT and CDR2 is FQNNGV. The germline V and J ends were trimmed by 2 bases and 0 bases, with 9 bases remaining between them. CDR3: CASSLKGFSTDTQYF. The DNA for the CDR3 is TGTGCCAGCAGCTTAAAGGGGTTCAGCACAGATACGCAGTATTTT.

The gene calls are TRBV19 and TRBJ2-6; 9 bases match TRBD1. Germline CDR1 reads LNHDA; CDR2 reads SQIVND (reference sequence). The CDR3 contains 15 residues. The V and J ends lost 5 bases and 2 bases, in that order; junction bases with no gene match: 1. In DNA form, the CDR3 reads TGTGCCAGTAGTGACAGGGGGACTGGGGCCAACGTCCTGACTTTC. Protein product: CASSDRGTGANVLTF.

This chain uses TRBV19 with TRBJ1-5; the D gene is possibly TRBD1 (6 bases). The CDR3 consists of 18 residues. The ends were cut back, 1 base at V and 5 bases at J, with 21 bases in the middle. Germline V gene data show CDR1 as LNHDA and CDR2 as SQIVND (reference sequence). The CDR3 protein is CASSIGAKRIQGHQPQHF. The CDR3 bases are TGTGCCAGTAGTATAGGGGCTAAAAGGATCCAGGGGCATCAGCCCCAGCATTTT.

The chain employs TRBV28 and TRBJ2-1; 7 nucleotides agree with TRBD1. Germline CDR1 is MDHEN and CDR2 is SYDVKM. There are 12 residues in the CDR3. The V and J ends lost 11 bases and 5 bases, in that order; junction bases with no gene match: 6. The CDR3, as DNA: TGTGCCGCCTCGACAGGGAACAATGAGCAGTTCTTC. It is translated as CAASTGNNEQFF.

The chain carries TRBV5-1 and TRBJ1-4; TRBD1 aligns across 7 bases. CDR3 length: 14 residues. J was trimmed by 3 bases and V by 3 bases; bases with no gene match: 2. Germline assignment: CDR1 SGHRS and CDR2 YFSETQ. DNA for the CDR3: TGCGCCAGCAGCTCCGGGACAGCTAATGAAAAACTGTTTTTT. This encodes CASSSGTANEKLFF. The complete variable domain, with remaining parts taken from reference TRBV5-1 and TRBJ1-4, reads KAGVTQTPRYLIKTRGQQVTLSCSPISGHRSVSWYQQTPGQGLQFLFEYFSETQRNKGNFPGRFSGRQFSNSRSEMNVSTLELGDSALYLCASSSGTANEKLFFGSGTQLSVL.

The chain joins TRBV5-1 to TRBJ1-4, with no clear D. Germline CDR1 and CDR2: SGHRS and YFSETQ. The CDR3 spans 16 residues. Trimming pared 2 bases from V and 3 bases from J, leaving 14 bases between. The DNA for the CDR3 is TGCGCCAGCAGCTTAGAACGGCAGCGGGCTAATGAAAAACTGTTTTTT. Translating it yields CASSLERQRANEKLFF. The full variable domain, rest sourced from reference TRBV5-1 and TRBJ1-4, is KAGVTQTPRYLIKTRGQQVTLSCSPISGHRSVSWYQQTPGQGLQFLFEYFSETQRNKGNFPGRFSGRQFSNSRSEMNVSTLELGDSALYLCASSLERQRANEKLFFGSGTQLSVL.

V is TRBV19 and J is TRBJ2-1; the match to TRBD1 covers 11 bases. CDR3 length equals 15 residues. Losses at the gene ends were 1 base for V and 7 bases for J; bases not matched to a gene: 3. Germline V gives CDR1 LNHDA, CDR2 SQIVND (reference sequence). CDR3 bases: TGTGCCAGTAGTATAGGGACAGGGGGCTGGAATGAGCAGTTCTTC. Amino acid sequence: CASSIGTGGWNEQFF.

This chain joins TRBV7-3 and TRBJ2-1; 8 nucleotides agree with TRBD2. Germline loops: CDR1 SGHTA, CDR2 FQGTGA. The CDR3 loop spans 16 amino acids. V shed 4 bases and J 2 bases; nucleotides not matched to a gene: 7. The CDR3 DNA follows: TGTGCCAGCAGCTCTACGGGGGGGACCACCTACAATGAGCAGTTCTTC. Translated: CASSSTGGTTYNEQFF.

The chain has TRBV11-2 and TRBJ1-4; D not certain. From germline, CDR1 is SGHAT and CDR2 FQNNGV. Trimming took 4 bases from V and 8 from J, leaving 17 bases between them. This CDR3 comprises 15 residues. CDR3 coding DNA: TGTGCCAGCAGCTCCCGATTAGGTCCCAGGGAAAAACTGTTTTTT. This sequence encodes CASSSRLGPREKLFF.

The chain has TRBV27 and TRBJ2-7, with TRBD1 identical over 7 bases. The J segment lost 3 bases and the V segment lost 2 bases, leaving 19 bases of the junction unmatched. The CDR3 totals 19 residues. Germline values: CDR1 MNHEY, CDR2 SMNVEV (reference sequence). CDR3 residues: CASSLSTPVIGRGYYEQYF. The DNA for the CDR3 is TGTGCCAGCAGTTTAAGTACCCCGGTAATTGGCAGGGGGTACTACGAGCAGTACTTC.

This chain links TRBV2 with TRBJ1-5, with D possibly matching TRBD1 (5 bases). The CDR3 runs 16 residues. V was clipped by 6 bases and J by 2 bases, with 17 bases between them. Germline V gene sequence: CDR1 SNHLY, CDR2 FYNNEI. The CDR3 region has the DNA TGTGCCAGCAGAGGGCAGACTGGAGGGGGCAATCAGCCCCAGCATTTT. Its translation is CASRGQTGGGNQPQHF. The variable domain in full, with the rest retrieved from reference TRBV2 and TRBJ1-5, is EPEVTQTPSHQVTQMGQEVILRCVPISNHLYFYWYRQILGQKVEFLVSFYNNEISEKSEIFDDQFSVERPDGSNFTLKIRSTKLEDSAMYFCASRGQTGGGNQPQHFGDGTRLSIL.

CDR3 nucleotides: TGTGCCACCAGCGTCACCGGGGGGGGAATCCCCAATCAGCCCCAGCATTTT. Its protein product is CATSVTGGGIPNQPQHF. This chain uses TRBV15 with TRBJ1-5; a weak D match, TRBD1 (5 bases). With 5 bases removed from V and 3 bases from J, the gap between germline ends came to 20 bases. CDR1 and CDR2 from the germline V gene are LNHNV and YYDKDF (reference sequence). This CDR3 has 17 amino acids.

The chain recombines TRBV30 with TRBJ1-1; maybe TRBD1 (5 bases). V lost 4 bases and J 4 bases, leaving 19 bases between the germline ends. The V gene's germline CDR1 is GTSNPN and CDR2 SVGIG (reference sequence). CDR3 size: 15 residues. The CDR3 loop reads CAWTNPRQGPTEAFF. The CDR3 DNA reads TGTGCCTGGACCAACCCCCGGCAGGGCCCCACTGAAGCTTTCTTT.

CDR3 in amino acids: CASSLGQTANQPQHF. The CDR3 coding sequence is TGTGCCAGCAGTTTGGGGCAAACCGCCAATCAGCCCCAGCATTTT. This chain joins TRBV28 and TRBJ1-5; possible D gene TRBD1, 5 bases. The CDR3 length is 15 residues. Trimming took 3 bases from V and 3 from J, leaving 12 bases between them. The germline V gene has CDR1 MDHEN and CDR2 SYDVKM.

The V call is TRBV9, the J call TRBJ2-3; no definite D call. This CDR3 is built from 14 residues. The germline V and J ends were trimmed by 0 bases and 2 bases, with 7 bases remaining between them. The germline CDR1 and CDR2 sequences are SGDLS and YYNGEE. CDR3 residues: CASSVGYSTDTQYF. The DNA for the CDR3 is TGTGCCAGCAGCGTAGGGTACTCCACAGATACGCAGTATTTT.

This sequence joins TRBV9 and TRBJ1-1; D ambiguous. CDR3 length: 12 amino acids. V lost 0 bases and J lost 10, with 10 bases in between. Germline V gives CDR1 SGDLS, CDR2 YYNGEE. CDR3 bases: TGTGCCAGCAGCGTAGGGGCCCCACCAGCTTTCTTT. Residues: CASSVGAPPAFF.

The CDR3 loop is CASSMPTGWDQPQHF. The CDR3 DNA is TGTGCCAGTAGTATGCCGACAGGGTGGGATCAGCCCCAGCATTTT. The chain couples TRBV19 to TRBJ1-5; 7 nucleotides align to TRBD1. The CDR3 totals 15 residues. Germline CDR1 reads LNHDA; CDR2 reads SQIVND (reference sequence). Trimming took 3 bases from V and 5 from J; bases not matched to a gene: 7.